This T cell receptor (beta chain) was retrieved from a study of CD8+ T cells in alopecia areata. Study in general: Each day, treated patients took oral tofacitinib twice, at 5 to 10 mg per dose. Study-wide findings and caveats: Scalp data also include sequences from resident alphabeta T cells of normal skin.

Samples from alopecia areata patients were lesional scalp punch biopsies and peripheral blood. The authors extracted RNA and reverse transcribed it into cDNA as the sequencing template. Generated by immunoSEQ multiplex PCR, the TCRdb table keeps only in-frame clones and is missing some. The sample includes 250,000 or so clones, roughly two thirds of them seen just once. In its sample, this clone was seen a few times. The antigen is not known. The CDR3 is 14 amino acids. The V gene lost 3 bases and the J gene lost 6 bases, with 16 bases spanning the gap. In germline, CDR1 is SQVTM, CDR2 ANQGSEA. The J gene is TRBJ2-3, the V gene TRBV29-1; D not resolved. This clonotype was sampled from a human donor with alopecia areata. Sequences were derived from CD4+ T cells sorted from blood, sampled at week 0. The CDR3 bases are TGCAGCGTTGACACGGTAGCCAAAGGGGATACGCAGTATTTT. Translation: CSVDTVAKGDTQYF.